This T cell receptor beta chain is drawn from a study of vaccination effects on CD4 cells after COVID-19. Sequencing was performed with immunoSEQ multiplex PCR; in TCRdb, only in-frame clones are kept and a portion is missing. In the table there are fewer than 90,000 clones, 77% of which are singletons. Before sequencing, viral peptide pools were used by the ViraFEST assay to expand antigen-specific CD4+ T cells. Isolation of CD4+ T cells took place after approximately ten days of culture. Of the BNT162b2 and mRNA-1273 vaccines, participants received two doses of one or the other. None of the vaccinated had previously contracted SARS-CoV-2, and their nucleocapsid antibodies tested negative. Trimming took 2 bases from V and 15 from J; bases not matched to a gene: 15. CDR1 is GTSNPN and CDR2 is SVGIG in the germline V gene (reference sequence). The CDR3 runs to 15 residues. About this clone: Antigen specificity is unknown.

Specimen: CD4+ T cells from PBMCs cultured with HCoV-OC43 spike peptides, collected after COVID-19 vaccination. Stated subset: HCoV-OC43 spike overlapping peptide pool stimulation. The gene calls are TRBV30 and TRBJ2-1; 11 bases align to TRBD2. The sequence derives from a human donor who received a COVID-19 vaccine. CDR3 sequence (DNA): TGTGCCTGGAGTATACTTAGCGGGGGGGCGGGGATACGGTTCTTC. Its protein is CAWSILSGGAGIRFF.